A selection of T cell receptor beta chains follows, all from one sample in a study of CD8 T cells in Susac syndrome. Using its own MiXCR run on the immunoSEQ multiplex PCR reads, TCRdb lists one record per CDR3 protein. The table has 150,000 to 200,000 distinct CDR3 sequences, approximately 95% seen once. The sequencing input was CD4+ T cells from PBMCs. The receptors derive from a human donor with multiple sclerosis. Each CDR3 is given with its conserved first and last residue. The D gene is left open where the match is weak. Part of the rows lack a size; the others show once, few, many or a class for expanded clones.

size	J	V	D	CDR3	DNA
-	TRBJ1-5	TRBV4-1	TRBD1	CASSQEGTGNQPQHF	TGCGCCAGCAGCCAAGAAGGGACAGGCAATCAGCCCCAGCATTTT
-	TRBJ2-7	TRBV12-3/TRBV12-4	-	CASARGYEQYF	TGTGCCAGCGCCCGGGGGTACGAGCAGTACTTC
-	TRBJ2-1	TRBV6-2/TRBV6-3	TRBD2	CASTHRRTSGGNEQFF	TGTGCCAGCACCCACAGGCGGACTAGCGGGGGCAATGAGCAGTTCTTC
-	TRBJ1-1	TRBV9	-	CASSVRMNTEAFF	TGTGCCAGCAGCGTACGAATGAACACTGAAGCTTTCTTT
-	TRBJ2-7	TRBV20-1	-	CSARDSFLDEQYF	TGCAGTGCTAGGGACAGCTTCTTGGACGAGCAGTACTTC
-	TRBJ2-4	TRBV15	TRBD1	CATSRNRGLVEFIQYF	TGTGCCACCAGCAGAAACAGGGGTTTGGTCGAATTTATTCAGTACTTC
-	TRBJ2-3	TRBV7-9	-	CASSRGADTQYF	TGTGCCAGCAGCCGCGGGGCAGATACGCAGTATTTT
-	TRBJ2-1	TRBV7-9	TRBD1	CASSSRRDRVNEQFF	TGTGCCAGCAGCTCGCGACGGGACAGGGTAAATGAGCAGTTCTTC
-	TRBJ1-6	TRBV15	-	CATSSQTGNNSPLHF	TGTGCCACCAGCAGCCAGACAGGCAATAATTCACCCCTCCACTTT
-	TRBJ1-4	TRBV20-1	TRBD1	CSARDRTGTVNEKLFF	TGCAGTGCTAGGGATAGGACCGGGACAGTAAATGAAAAACTGTTTTTT
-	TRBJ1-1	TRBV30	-	CAWILPDTEAFF	TGTGCCTGGATTCTCCCGGACACTGAAGCTTTCTTT
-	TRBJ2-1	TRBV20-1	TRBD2	CSAVGTSGGYNEQFF	TGCAGTGCTGTAGGTACTAGCGGGGGCTACAATGAGCAGTTCTTC
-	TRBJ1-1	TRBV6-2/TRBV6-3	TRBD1	CASSRQGSNTEAFF	TGTGCCAGCAGTCGACAGGGATCGAACACTGAAGCTTTCTTT
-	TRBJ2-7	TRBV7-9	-	CASRGGDEQYF	TGTGCCAGCAGGGGGGGCGACGAGCAGTACTTC
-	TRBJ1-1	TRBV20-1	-	CSARDNMNTEAFF	TGCAGTGCTAGAGACAACATGAACACTGAAGCTTTCTTT
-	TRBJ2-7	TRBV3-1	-	CASSTTRDYEQYF	TGTGCCAGCAGCACTACTAGAGACTACGAGCAGTACTTC
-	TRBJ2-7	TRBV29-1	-	CSVGGEPYEQYF	TGCAGCGTTGGAGGGGAGCCCTACGAGCAGTACTTC
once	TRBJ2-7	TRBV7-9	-	CASSSQGSVMHYEQYF	TGTGCCAGCAGCTCTCAGGGGAGCGTGATGCACTACGAGCAGTACTTC